These T cell receptor beta chains were read from a single sample in a study of shared clonotypes between healthy human individuals. Sequencing was performed with immunoSEQ multiplex PCR; in TCRdb, only in-frame clones are kept and a portion is missing. This sample has 2,500,000 or so clones, with 90% to 95% found just once. The sequenced sample was naive CD4+ T cells from PBMCs. Receptors were obtained from a man younger than 30 in good health. Some clones in this sample may be carry-over from other donors' samples. Each CDR3 is given with its conserved first and last residue. The D gene is left open where the match is weak. Clone sizes are given selectively: once, few, many, or a class where the clone is expanded.

cdr3_aa cdr3_nt clone_size v_call d_call j_call
CASSPDGNYGYTF TGTGCCAGCAGCCCGGACGGCAACTATGGCTACACCTTC NA TRBV28 NA TRBJ1-2
CASRREASYNEQFF TGTGCCAGCAGGCGGGAGGCATCCTACAATGAGCAGTTCTTC NA TRBV7-2 TRBD2 TRBJ2-1
CATHKWGAQYNEQFF TGTGCCACCCACAAATGGGGGGCGCAGTACAATGAGCAGTTCTTC NA TRBV15 NA TRBJ2-1
CASSFQGAESNYGYTF TGTGCCAGCAGTTTCCAGGGGGCGGAATCTAACTATGGCTACACCTTC NA TRBV28 TRBD1 TRBJ1-2
CASSSRASAGAPYEQYF TGTGCCAGCAGCTCCAGAGCTTCTGCGGGAGCCCCCTACGAGCAGTACTTC NA TRBV9 TRBD2 TRBJ2-7
CASSTLVLTDTQYF TGTGCCAGCAGCACCTTAGTGCTCACAGATACGCAGTATTTT NA TRBV7-9 NA TRBJ2-3
CATKPPGLAGGYEQYF TGTGCCACCAAACCCCCGGGACTAGCGGGAGGCTACGAGCAGTACTTC NA TRBV2 TRBD2 TRBJ2-7
CASSLVGGEEKLFF TGTGCCAGCAGCTTGGTAGGGGGTGAGGAAAAACTGTTTTTT NA TRBV5-4 NA TRBJ1-4
CASSFWRGHGYTF TGTGCCAGCAGTTTTTGGCGGGGACATGGCTACACCTTC once TRBV28 NA TRBJ1-2
CASSFGADPATDTQYF TGTGCCAGCAGCTTTGGGGCGGACCCTGCCACAGATACGCAGTATTTT NA TRBV7-9 NA TRBJ2-3
CASSLALDRPYGYTF TGTGCCAGCAGCTTAGCGCTCGACAGACCCTATGGCTACACCTTC NA TRBV7-2 NA TRBJ1-2
CASSHELAGGIYEQYF TGTGCCAGCAGCCATGAACTAGCGGGCGGTATTTACGAGCAGTACTTC NA TRBV7-9 TRBD2 TRBJ2-7
CATSIPRGLAGDGTGELFF TGTGCCACCAGCATTCCTAGGGGACTAGCGGGAGACGGCACCGGGGAGCTGTTTTTT NA TRBV15 TRBD2 TRBJ2-2
CASSLSRGKDEKLFF TGCGCCAGCAGCTTGAGCAGGGGCAAGGATGAAAAACTGTTTTTT NA TRBV5-1 NA TRBJ1-4
CSVEPGTGGEQYF TGCAGCGTTGAACCGGGGACAGGAGGCGAGCAGTACTTC NA TRBV29-1 TRBD1 TRBJ2-7
CASSHPGQSPTGELFF TGTGCCAGCAGCCATCCGGGACAGAGCCCTACCGGGGAGCTGTTTTTT NA TRBV7-2 TRBD1 TRBJ2-2
CASSPGRREMAGELFF TGTGCCAGCAGCCCGGGACGGCGGGAGATGGCCGGGGAGCTGTTTTTT NA TRBV5-4 TRBD2 TRBJ2-2
CATRGTGTPYEQYF TGTGCCACTAGGGGGACCGGGACTCCCTACGAGCAGTACTTC once TRBV10-3 NA TRBJ2-7
CASSLRGGTEAFF TGTGCCAGCAGTTTACGGGGGGGTACTGAAGCTTTCTTT NA TRBV28 NA TRBJ1-1
CASSQDRFVAGNNEQFF TGCGCCAGCAGCCAGGACAGGTTCGTCGCGGGCAACAATGAGCAGTTCTTC NA TRBV5-1 TRBD1 TRBJ2-1
CASSYWRGSDTQYF TGTGCCAGCAGTTACTGGAGAGGGTCAGATACGCAGTATTTT NA TRBV6-6 NA TRBJ2-3
CASSPYVGTYEQYF TGTGCCAGCTCCCCGTATGTGGGCACCTACGAGCAGTACTTC NA TRBV18 NA TRBJ2-7
CSVESSNRGTWSIQYF TGCAGCGTTGAATCCTCGAACAGGGGGACGTGGAGCATTCAGTACTTC NA TRBV29-1 TRBD1 TRBJ2-4
CASRTAEKPLEQYF TGTGCCAGCAGAACTGCGGAGAAGCCGCTCGAGCAGTACTTC NA TRBV11-2 NA TRBJ2-7
CASSTGWDRSYEQYF TGTGCCAGCAGCACCGGGTGGGACAGGAGCTACGAGCAGTACTTC once TRBV5-8 TRBD1 TRBJ2-7
CASSLVVSGTEQYF TGTGCCAGCAGCTTAGTAGTTAGCGGGACCGAGCAGTACTTC NA TRBV7-8 TRBD2 TRBJ2-7
CASSPGQGIYNSPLHF TGCGCCAGCAGTCCCGGACAGGGGATATATAATTCACCCCTCCACTTT NA TRBV5-1 TRBD1 TRBJ1-6
CAISGSTGQGASGELFF TGTGCCATCAGTGGATCGACGGGACAGGGGGCTTCCGGGGAGCTGTTTTTT NA TRBV10-3 TRBD1 TRBJ2-2
CSAARAGEAFF TGCAGTGCTGCCAGGGCTGGTGAAGCTTTCTTT NA TRBV20-1 NA TRBJ1-1
CASSNRDRGSGNTIYF TGTGCCAGCAGCAACCGGGACAGGGGCTCTGGAAACACCATATATTTT NA TRBV7-8 TRBD1 TRBJ1-3
CASSTRTGGVYGYTF TGTGCCAGCAGTACACGGACAGGGGGGGTTTATGGCTACACCTTC NA TRBV28 TRBD1 TRBJ1-2
CASSLGTPQSNQPQHF TGTGCCAGTAGTCTTGGGACACCCCAAAGCAATCAGCCCCAGCATTTT once TRBV19 NA TRBJ1-5